What follows are 19 T cell receptor beta chains derived from one specimen sequenced in a study of shared clonotypes between healthy human individuals. The protocol was immunoSEQ multiplex PCR, while the TCRdb copy is restricted to in-frame clones and leaves out a portion. The sample lists some 490,000 clones, approximately 84% occurring once. Sample: PBMCs. Receptor source: a middle-aged woman in good health. Some clones in this sample may be carry-over from other donors' samples.

This clone has a handful of counts. V is TRBV7-9 and J is TRBJ1-4; D not certain. Trimming removed 5 bases at V and 0 bases at J, with 7 bases between. The germline V gene encodes CDR1 SEHNR and CDR2 FQNEAQ (reference sequence). This CDR3 has 14 residues. As DNA, the CDR3 is TGTGCCAGCAGCCGTCTTGCAACTAATGAAAAACTGTTTTTT. It specifies CASSRLATNEKLFF.

This chain links TRBV30 with TRBJ1-5; 7 bases are shared with TRBD1. Germline V gene sequence: CDR1 GTSNPN, CDR2 SVGIG (reference sequence). The CDR3 covers 15 residues. Trimming cost V 3 bases and J 7 bases; bases outside gene matches: 12. The CDR3 spells CAWSPGTVLNQPQHF. The DNA for the CDR3 is TGTGCCTGGAGCCCCGGGACAGTGTTGAACCAGCCCCAGCATTTT.

This clone turned up a few times. The chain links TRBV5-1 to TRBJ2-5, with 9 bases aligning to TRBD2. The CDR3 length is 17 residues. Germline assignment: CDR1 SGHRS and CDR2 YFSETQ. V lost 0 bases, J lost 2 bases, and 8 bases stayed unmatched. Here the CDR3 reads CASSLASSTSGQETQYF. Here the CDR3 DNA reads TGCGCCAGCAGCTTGGCCTCTTCGACTAGCGGACAAGAGACCCAGTACTTC.

This clone showed up many times. This same CDR3 is encoded by further DNA sequences in the sample. The chain uses TRBV7-7 and TRBJ2-2, with TRBD1 matching 10 bases. This CDR3 comprises 14 residues. CDR1 and CDR2 from the germline V gene are SSHAT and FNYEAQ (reference sequence). The V segment lost 11 bases and the J segment 7 bases; nucleotides outside the gene matches: 10. DNA for the CDR3: TGTGCCGTAGAACGACAGGGGGCTGGCGGGGAGCTGTTTTTT. Protein: CAVERQGAGGELFF.

The chain recombines TRBV28 with TRBJ2-2; D might be TRBD2 (5 bases). This CDR3 region has 15 residues. Trimming removed 8 bases from V and 6 bases from J, with 19 bases in between. The V gene's germline CDR1 is MDHEN and CDR2 SYDVKM. CDR3 in amino acids: CASGPGSLLPGELFF. The CDR3 DNA is TGTGCCAGCGGCCCGGGGAGTCTTCTTCCCGGGGAGCTGTTTTTT. Full variable domain (outside the CDR3, taken from reference TRBV28 and TRBJ2-2): DVKVTQSSRYLVKRTGEKVFLECVQDMDHENMFWYRQDPGLGLRLIYFSYDVKMKEKGDIPEGYSVSREKKERFSLILESASTNQTSMYLCASGPGSLLPGELFFGEGSRLTVL.

The V call is TRBV5-4, the J call TRBJ2-7, with TRBD2 identical over 7 bases. After removal of 4 bases from V and 5 bases from J, the junction contained 12 bases not matched to a gene. The CDR3 is made up of 15 amino acids. Germline values: CDR1 SGHNT, CDR2 YYREEE (reference sequence). CDR3 amino acids: CASSGGVARSHEQYF. In nucleotides, the CDR3 is TGTGCCAGCAGCGGGGGGGTAGCCCGGTCCCACGAGCAGTACTTC. Combining the CDR3 with reference TRBV5-4 and TRBJ2-7 gives the whole variable domain ETGVTQSPTHLIKTRGQQVTLRCSSQSGHNTVSWYQQALGQGPQFIFQYYREEENGRGNFPPRFSGLQFPNYSSELNVNALELDDSALYLCASSGGVARSHEQYFGPGTRLTVT.

The J gene is TRBJ1-2, the V gene TRBV19, with 8 bases matching TRBD1. V lost 7 bases to trimming and J lost 1 base; unmatched junction nucleotides: 14. Per germline, CDR1 LNHDA and CDR2 SQIVND (reference sequence). The CDR3 sequence is 17 residues long. Here the CDR3 reads CASTETGAPLINYGYTF. The DNA for the CDR3 is TGTGCCAGTACCGAGACAGGGGCTCCGCTTATTAACTATGGCTACACCTTC.

The V gene is TRBV25-1, the J gene TRBJ1-1; 8 nucleotides match TRBD1. Per the germline V gene, CDR1 is MGHDK and CDR2 is SYGVNS. Trimming cost V 5 bases and J 11 bases; bases outside gene matches: 13. This CDR3 is 14 amino acids long. CDR3 in DNA: TGTGCCAGCAGTAAAACAGGGGGAAAAACGAGGGCTTTCTTT. Amino acids: CASSKTGGKTRAFF. Full variable domain (remainder filled in from reference TRBV25-1 and TRBJ1-1): EADIYQTPRYLVIGTGKKITLECSQTMGHDKMYWYQQDPGMELHLIHYSYGVNSTEKGDLSSESTVSRIRTEHFPLTLESARPSHTSQYLCASSKTGGKTRAFFGQGTRLTVV.

This chain links TRBV11-3 with TRBJ1-2; D possibly corresponds to TRBD1 (6 bases). Germline CDR1 reads SGHNT; CDR2 reads YENEEA. This CDR3 region has 12 residues. Trimming shortened V by 5 bases and J by 8 bases, and 12 bases separated the two germline ends. As DNA, the CDR3 is TGTGCCAGCAGCCACGCAGGGGCCGGCTACACCTTC. Translating gives CASSHAGAGYTF.

A word on this clone: A far larger clone is only one base removed, so a read error is likely. The chain uses TRBV4-3 and TRBJ2-3; D is unresolved. Germline V gene lookup returns CDR1 LGHNA and CDR2 YSLEER. The CDR3 has 13 residues. V was shortened by 6 bases and J by 6 bases, with 13 bases between the two germline ends. The CDR3 region has the DNA TGCGCCAGCAGGGAGACTCTAGGGGATACGCAGTATTTT. This gives the protein CASRETLGDTQYF.

The V gene is TRBV27, the J gene TRBJ2-1; possible D gene TRBD2, 5 bases. The germline CDR1 and CDR2 sequences are MNHEY and SMNVEV (reference sequence). The V gene lost 4 bases and the J gene lost 4 bases, with 23 bases spanning the gap. The CDR3 sequence is 18 residues long. The CDR3 reads CASSSLTFWETGYNEQFF. The CDR3 DNA follows: TGTGCCAGCAGTTCCCTAACTTTCTGGGAGACGGGGTACAATGAGCAGTTCTTC.

The rearrangement joins TRBV7-3 to TRBJ1-2; D unresolved. The germline gives CDR1 SGHTA, CDR2 FQGTGA. Trimming took 5 bases from V and 4 from J, leaving 8 bases between them. This CDR3 comprises 12 residues. Here the CDR3 reads CASSQTGYGYTF. CDR3 coding DNA: TGTGCCAGCAGCCAGACGGGCTATGGCTACACCTTC.

The chain recombines TRBV4-3 with TRBJ2-3; D is perhaps TRBD1 or TRBD2 (5 bases each). The CDR3 covers 16 residues. Germline CDR1 is LGHNA and CDR2 is YSLEER. V lost 1 base and J 4 bases, leaving 15 bases between the germline ends. The CDR3 loop reads CASSQARGPAADTQYF. The CDR3 nucleotides are TGCGCCAGCAGCCAAGCAAGGGGACCCGCGGCAGATACGCAGTATTTT.

Notes on this clone: A single base is all that separates this from a far larger clone, so a read error is likely. This likely comes from a read error, as the CDR3 has no conserved phenylalanine or tryptophan at its end. The sample holds other DNA sequences that translate to the same CDR3. V gene TRBV4-3 combines with J gene TRBJ2-7, with D possibly matching TRBD2 (6 bases). The ends were cut back, 3 bases at V and 6 bases at J, with 21 bases in the middle. The CDR3 has 16 amino acids. The germline gives CDR1 LGHNA, CDR2 YSLEER. The CDR3 sequence is CASSQGLSGLRAEQYL. The CDR3 DNA reads as TGCGCCAGCAGCCAGGGATTATCGGGACTCCGGGCCGAGCAGTACCTC.

The rearrangement joins TRBV15 to TRBJ2-3, with TRBD1 matching 7 bases. V was pared by 1 base and J by 1 base, with 2 bases of the junction left unmatched. Germline assignment: CDR1 LNHNV and CDR2 YYDKDF (reference sequence). The CDR3 sequence is 15 residues long. CDR3 bases: TGTGCCACCAGCAGAGCGGGGACAGGCACAGATACGCAGTATTTT. It specifies CATSRAGTGTDTQYF.

The chain couples TRBV19 to TRBJ2-7; possibly TRBD1 for D (7 bases). The CDR3 sequence is 16 residues long. CDR1 is LNHDA, CDR2 SQIVND, per germline (reference sequence). V lost 1 base to trimming and J lost 1 base, with 14 bases between them. Here the CDR3 reads CASSIGRGHSSYEQYF. The CDR3 DNA is TGTGCCAGTAGTATAGGGAGGGGGCATTCATCCTACGAGCAGTACTTC.

The genes are TRBV18 and TRBJ1-2, with no clear D. Trimming left V 2 bases short and J 0 bases short, with 22 bases between. CDR1 and CDR2 from the germline V gene are KGHSH and LQKENI. CDR3 length: 19 residues. CDR3 amino acids: CASSPTHLPPVRANYGYTF. The CDR3 bases are TGTGCCAGCTCACCAACCCACCTACCTCCTGTTCGGGCTAACTATGGCTACACCTTC.

On this clone itself: This likely stems from a read error, as it lies one base from a far larger clone. J is TRBJ2-1 and V is TRBV5-1; 9 positions match TRBD1. The CDR3 consists of 16 residues. In germline, CDR1 is SGHRS, CDR2 YFSETQ. The CDR3 is CASSYDPGQGNNGQFF. CDR3 sequence (DNA): TGCGCCAGCAGCTACGACCCGGGACAGGGCAACAATGGGCAGTTCTTC.

The V call is TRBV29-1, the J call TRBJ2-7, with D unresolved. The CDR3 totals 13 residues. CDR1 and CDR2 (germline): SQVTM, ANQGSEA. V was trimmed by 1 base and J by 3 bases, leaving 10 bases between them. The CDR3 here is CSVEVGGRYEQYF. For the CDR3, the DNA is TGCAGCGTTGAAGTTGGCGGCCGCTACGAGCAGTACTTC.